A selection of T cell receptor beta chains follows, all from one sample in a study of T cell responses to AZD1222 COVID-19 vaccine. Only in-frame clones appear in the TCRdb table, and some are missing; sequencing was by immunoSEQ multiplex PCR. The table has about 96,000 clones, 89% seen once; the top ten hold roughly 1.5%. Source: peripheral blood, taken on day 0 of AZD1222 vaccination. These receptor sequences come from an adult in good health. Both conserved end residues are part of each CDR3. D genes are given only for firm matches. The listing skips clone size in some rows; elsewhere it reads once, few, many or a size class.

D,size,J,V,DNA,CDR3
-,-,TRBJ2-3,TRBV9,TGTGCCAGCAGCGTAGGAGGAGGGGGTGACGCAGATACGCAGTATTTT,CASSVGGGGDADTQYF
-,-,TRBJ2-7,TRBV28,TGTGCCAGCAGTTTATCCCCGACGGGAGCGTACTTC,CASSLSPTGAYF
-,-,TRBJ2-5,TRBV3-1/TRBV3-2,TGTGCCAGCAGCCAAGATCGGACAGCGGGGCTAGAAGAGACCCAGTACTTC,CASSQDRTAGLEETQYF
-,-,TRBJ1-1,TRBV10-3,TGTGCCATCAACCCCGGGGACCGGAGTACTGAAGCTTTCTTT,CAINPGDRSTEAFF
-,-,TRBJ1-1,TRBV12-3/TRBV12-4,TGTGCCAGCAGTGGCAGGATGAACACTGAAGCTTTCTTT,CASSGRMNTEAFF
-,-,TRBJ1-1,TRBV6-4,TGTGCCAGCAGTATGGCGGAGGATAATTGCACTGAAGCTTTCTTT,CASSMAEDNCTEAFF
TRBD1,-,TRBJ1-1,TRBV18,TGTGCCAGCTCACCACCTGCTATAGGTCTACAGGGGGCCTTCGCTGAAGCTTTCTTT,CASSPPAIGLQGAFAEAFF
-,once,TRBJ1-3,TRBV13,TGTGCCAGCAGCTTGAGGGGAACTGGAAACACCATATATTTT,CASSLRGTGNTIYF
-,-,TRBJ2-3,TRBV7-3,TGTGCCAGCAGCCCGAGGGGAGTCTCTAGCACAGATACGCAGTATTTT,CASSPRGVSSTDTQYF
-,-,TRBJ1-5,TRBV5-1,TGCGCCAGCAGCCTAAAGGGACACCCAGGAGACTATAGCAATCAGCCCCAGCATTTT,CASSLKGHPGDYSNQPQHF
TRBD2,-,TRBJ2-1,TRBV18,TGTGCCAGCTCACGGACTAGCGGCCCGGGGAATGAGCAGTTCTTC,CASSRTSGPGNEQFF
-,-,TRBJ2-2,TRBV19,TGTGCCAGTAGTAGACAGGTCTCGAACACCGGGGAGCTGTTTTTT,CASSRQVSNTGELFF
-,-,TRBJ1-2,TRBV6-5,TGTGCCAGTAGAGGGTGGGGGGACTATGGCTACACCTTC,CASRGWGDYGYTF
-,few,TRBJ1-1,TRBV3-1/TRBV3-2,TGTGCCAGCAGCCAAGAGTGGGGGACCACTGAAGCTTTCTTT,CASSQEWGTTEAFF
TRBD1,-,TRBJ2-1,TRBV9,TGTGCCAGCAGCGCTCAGGGGGTCAGCTCCTACAATGAGCAGTTCTTC,CASSAQGVSSYNEQFF
TRBD2,-,TRBJ2-1,TRBV6-5,TGTGCCAGCAGCAGGACTAGCGGGGGTGAGCAGTTCTTC,CASSRTSGGEQFF
-,-,TRBJ1-5,TRBV28,TGTGCCAGCAGCCGTGCACAATCAAGGCAGCCCCAGCATTTT,CASSRAQSRQPQHF
-,-,TRBJ2-2,TRBV5-1,TGCGCCAGCAGCTTGGCCGGGCAGGGGGGGACCGGGGAGCTGTTTTTT,CASSLAGQGGTGELFF
-,-,TRBJ1-6,TRBV6-2/TRBV6-3,TGTGCCAGCAGTATCCGGGACTCTCTAAGTTCACCCCTCCACTTT,CASSIRDSLSSPLHF
TRBD1,-,TRBJ2-7,TRBV28,TGTGCCAGCAGGCTACAGGGGTCCCACGAGCAGTACTTC,CASRLQGSHEQYF
-,once,TRBJ1-3,TRBV7-2,TGTGCCAGCAGCTTATCGGCGGTAGTTGGAAACACCATATATTTT,CASSLSAVVGNTIYF
-,-,TRBJ1-5,TRBV19,TGTGCCAGTAGTATAGGCAGACAGGGCAATCAGCCCCAGCATTTT,CASSIGRQGNQPQHF
-,-,TRBJ1-5,TRBV5-6,TGTGCCAGCAGCTTAGGGGTAGGGCAGCCCCAGCATTTT,CASSLGVGQPQHF
-,-,TRBJ1-3,TRBV5-5,TGTGCCAGCAGCAACACGGACAGTTCTGTCCTCGGAAACACCATATATTTT,CASSNTDSSVLGNTIYF
TRBD2,-,TRBJ2-5,TRBV3-1/TRBV3-2,TGTGCCAGCAGGTCGACTAGCGGGGGGCGAGAGACCCAGTACTTC,CASRSTSGGRETQYF
TRBD1,-,TRBJ1-4,TRBV7-2,TGTGCCAGCAAGGAGGGAGACAGGGGGTGGTATGAAAAACTGTTTTTT,CASKEGDRGWYEKLFF
TRBD2,-,TRBJ2-7,TRBV11-3,TGTGCCAGCAGCCCAGCGGGGGACTACGAGCAGTACTTC,CASSPAGDYEQYF
-,-,TRBJ1-1,TRBV2,TGTGCCAGCCATGAATACACTGAAGCTTTCTTT,CASHEYTEAFF
-,-,TRBJ2-6,TRBV7-9,TGTGCCAGCTACAGACCCTCTGGGGCCAACGTCCTGACTTTC,CASYRPSGANVLTF
-,-,TRBJ2-3,TRBV4-1,TGCGCCAGCAGCCAAGGGTCCCTGACAGATACGCAGTATTTT,CASSQGSLTDTQYF
-,once,TRBJ2-7,TRBV2,TGTGCCAGCAGTATAGGGCCCACGGAGCAGTACTTC,CASSIGPTEQYF
-,-,TRBJ2-2,TRBV27,TGTGCCAGCAGTTCCCCAACTAACACCGGGGAGCTGTTTTTT,CASSSPTNTGELFF
TRBD1,-,TRBJ2-7,TRBV10-3,TGTGCCATCAGTGAGCAGACAGGGGGATTATCCTACGAGCAGTACTTC,CAISEQTGGLSYEQYF
-,-,TRBJ2-7,TRBV30,TGTGCCTGGAGCTTAGCGATGGTCTACGAGCAGTACTTC,CAWSLAMVYEQYF
TRBD1,-,TRBJ1-3,TRBV7-9,TGTGCCAGCAGCGCCCCCGACAGGGGATTCGGAAACACCATATATTTT,CASSAPDRGFGNTIYF
TRBD1,-,TRBJ1-2,TRBV3-1/TRBV3-2,TGTGCCAGCAGCTCCAGGACAGGGGGAAAACTTAGCTATGGCTACACCTTC,CASSSRTGGKLSYGYTF
-,once,TRBJ2-2,TRBV5-4,TGTGCCAGCAGAAGAAGGGGACGAGTGGGGGAGCTGTTTTTT,CASRRRGRVGELFF
-,-,TRBJ2-3,TRBV7-3,TGTGCCAGCAGCTTACAGGGTGGAAGGGGTTTAGATACGCAGTATTTT,CASSLQGGRGLDTQYF
-,-,TRBJ1-6,TRBV28,TGTGCCAGCAGCATCACGGGGGGAAGCTATAATTCACCCCTCCACTTT,CASSITGGSYNSPLHF